What follows are 21 T cell receptor beta chains derived from one specimen sequenced in a study of somatic mutations in cytotoxic T cells in rheumatoid arthritis. This table comes from immunoSEQ multiplex PCR, and its TCRdb copy is limited to in-frame clones, with some not included. Of roughly 18,000 clones listed, over 60% are singletons. The sequencing sample was made of CD8+ T cells sorted from blood. These receptors all come from an adult with rheumatoid arthritis.

This clone is a singleton in its sample. The chain links TRBV6-1 to TRBJ1-2; no definite D call. This CDR3 has 12 residues. Per the germline V gene, CDR1 is MNHNS and CDR2 is SASEGT. The ends were cut back, 4 bases at V and 9 bases at J, with 12 bases in the middle. CDR3 in DNA: TGTGCCAGCAGTGGAGAAGTATGGAGCTACACCTTC. It specifies CASSGEVWSYTF.

The chain has TRBV6-5 and TRBJ2-5; 7 bases agree with TRBD1. The tail of the sequence fits TRBJ2-7 better, so the J call may be wrong. The CDR3 totals 13 residues. Germline V lookup: CDR1 MNHEY, CDR2 SVGAGI. CDR3 in DNA: TGTGCCAGCAGTGGGACAGAGAACTACGAGCAGTACTTC. Translated: CASSGTENYEQYF.

This chain joins TRBV27 and TRBJ1-5; a possible D gene is TRBD1 (6 bases). The CDR3 runs 15 residues. Trimming shortened V by 3 bases and J by 4 bases, and 13 bases separated the two germline ends. The germline V gene encodes CDR1 MNHEY and CDR2 SMNVEV (reference sequence). CDR3 residues: CASSLGGHWNQPQHF. DNA of the CDR3: TGTGCCAGCAGTTTGGGGGGACACTGGAATCAGCCCCAGCATTTT.

The chain carries TRBV19 and TRBJ1-5; D ambiguous. Trimming pared 3 bases from V and 2 bases from J, leaving 8 bases between. Germline loops: CDR1 LNHDA, CDR2 SQIVND (reference sequence). The length of the CDR3 is 14 residues. The CDR3 DNA is TGTGCCAGTAGTATTCAAGGCGGCAATCAGCCCCAGCATTTT. This encodes CASSIQGGNQPQHF.

The chain joins TRBV19 to TRBJ1-4; possibly TRBD1 for D (5 bases). Trimming stripped 9 bases from V and 0 bases from J, with 11 bases between. CDR1 is LNHDA and CDR2 is SQIVND in the germline V gene (reference sequence). This CDR3 is 14 amino acids long. CDR3 in DNA: TGTGCCAGGAGACTCAGGGCAACTAATGAAAAACTGTTTTTT. Residues: CARRLRATNEKLFF.

This sequence joins TRBV30 and TRBJ1-3; D remains ambiguous. The CDR3 is made up of 12 amino acids. The germline V and J ends were trimmed by 0 bases and 4 bases, with 4 bases remaining between them. CDR1 and CDR2 from the germline V gene are GTSNPN and SVGIG (reference sequence). The CDR3: CAWSVLGNTIYF. Written as DNA, the CDR3 is TGTGCCTGGAGTGTCCTGGGAAACACCATATATTTT.

The chain carries TRBV7-6 and TRBJ2-1, with TRBD1 matching 9 bases. Germline loops: CDR1 SGHVS, CDR2 FNYEAQ. The CDR3 totals 19 residues. V was pared by 6 bases and J by 3 bases, with 18 bases of the junction left unmatched. CDR3 protein: CASSQTGGGPSGHYNEQFF. CDR3 DNA: TGTGCCAGCAGTCAAACAGGGGGCGGTCCTAGCGGCCACTACAATGAGCAGTTCTTC.

The genes are TRBV13 and TRBJ1-4, with 7 positions matching TRBD1. In germline, CDR1 is PRHDT, CDR2 FYEKMQ (reference sequence). V lost 8 bases to trimming and J lost 5 bases; unmatched junction nucleotides: 5. The CDR3 has 13 residues. CDR3 region: CASRDSLNEKLFF. CDR3 bases: TGTGCCAGCCGGGACAGCCTAAATGAAAAACTGTTTTTT. Looking up the rest from reference TRBV13 and TRBJ1-4 gives the full variable domain: AAGVIQSPRHLIKEKRETATLKCYPIPRHDTVYWYQQGPGQDPQFLISFYEKMQSDKGSIPDRFSAQQFSDYHSELNMSSLELGDSALYFCASRDSLNEKLFFGSGTQLSVL.

The chain recombines TRBV19 with TRBJ1-4; unclear D gene. Germline loops: CDR1 LNHDA, CDR2 SQIVND (reference sequence). This CDR3 contains 15 residues. V lost 3 bases, J lost 7 bases, and 15 bases lay in between. The CDR3 loop reads CASSMASGSGEKLFF. As DNA, the CDR3 is TGTGCCAGTAGTATGGCTTCGGGATCGGGTGAAAAACTGTTTTTT.

This clone was detected once. The chain links TRBV6-6 to TRBJ2-7, with 7 bases matching TRBD1. The CDR3 is made up of 14 amino acids. J lost 0 bases, V lost 5 bases, and 4 bases had no gene match. Germline V gene data show CDR1 as MNHNY and CDR2 as SVGAGI (reference sequence). Here the CDR3 DNA reads TGTGCCAGCAGTGACAGGGACCACTCCTACGAGCAGTACTTC. Its translation: CASSDRDHSYEQYF.

The chain links TRBV9 to TRBJ1-1; tentatively, D is TRBD1 (5 bases). The ends were cut back, 6 bases at V and 2 bases at J, with 14 bases in the middle. The CDR3 consists of 14 residues. Germline V gene sequence: CDR1 SGDLS, CDR2 YYNGEE. CDR3 residues: CASNLLGGNTEAFF. In nucleotides, the CDR3 is TGTGCCAGCAACCTCTTGGGGGGAAACACTGAAGCTTTCTTT.

This clone was recorded once. This chain links TRBV10-3 with TRBJ1-1; TRBD1 aligns across 8 bases. The CDR3 has 16 residues. With 0 bases clipped from V and 3 bases from J, the junction kept 6 bases outside the gene matches. The germline gives CDR1 ENHRY, CDR2 SYGVKD. The CDR3 here is CAISESETGVYTEAFF. CDR3 coding DNA: TGTGCCATCAGTGAGTCTGAGACAGGGGTGTACACTGAAGCTTTCTTT.

The J gene is TRBJ2-7, the V gene TRBV11-2, with TRBD2 matching 7 bases. This CDR3 is 16 amino acids long. The V gene end was trimmed by 4 bases and the J gene end by 3 bases; junction bases not matched to a gene: 12. CDR1 SGHAT and CDR2 FQNNGV come from the germline V gene. Written as DNA, the CDR3 is TGTGCCAGCAGCTCCCCCCTTGGGGAGGGGATCTACGAGCAGTACTTC. This gives the protein CASSSPLGEGIYEQYF.

This chain connects TRBV13 to TRBJ2-7; unclear D gene. Trimming took 3 bases from V and 6 from J, leaving 9 bases between them. The CDR3 has 12 residues. CDR1 is PRHDT and CDR2 is FYEKMQ in the germline V gene (reference sequence). CDR3 loop: CASSFQTTEQYF. The CDR3 nucleotides are TGTGCCAGCAGCTTTCAGACCACCGAGCAGTACTTC.

The V gene is TRBV7-9, the J gene TRBJ2-1; D ambiguous. Germline V CDR1 and CDR2: SEHNR, FQNEAQ (reference sequence). Trimming cost V 1 base and J 0 bases, with 13 bases left between them. The CDR3 totals 17 residues. The CDR3 loop reads CASSLGRQASSYNEQFF. DNA of the CDR3: TGTGCCAGCAGCTTAGGTAGGCAGGCGAGCTCCTACAATGAGCAGTTCTTC. Combining the CDR3 with reference TRBV7-9 and TRBJ2-1 gives the whole variable domain DTGVSQNPRHKITKRGQNVTFRCDPISEHNRLYWYRQTLGQGPEFLTYFQNEAQLEKSRLLSDRFSAERPKGSFSTLEIQRTEQGDSAMYLCASSLGRQASSYNEQFFGPGTRLTVL.

The gene calls are TRBV10-3 and TRBJ2-7, with 7 positions matching TRBD2. This CDR3 contains 14 residues. V lost 3 bases and J lost 2; bases outside the gene matches: 4. Germline lookup yields CDR1 ENHRY and CDR2 SYGVKD. The CDR3 region has the DNA TGTGCCATCAGTGACAGGGAGGGTCCCTACGAGCAGTACTTC. As protein: CAISDREGPYEQYF.

The chain employs TRBV4-1 and TRBJ1-1; the D gene is possibly TRBD1 (5 bases). This CDR3 spans 12 amino acids. Between the trimmed V and J ends, which lost 3 bases and 5 bases, there was a span of 7 bases. Per the germline V gene, CDR1 is MGHRA and CDR2 is YSYEKL. The DNA for the CDR3 is TGCGCCAGCAGCCACCCAGGGACTGAAGCTTTCTTT. Residues: CASSHPGTEAFF.

A few counts support this clone. The CDR3 DNA is TGTGCCAGCAGCCTAGCCGTGGGGGCCGAGCAGTTCTTC. Translation: CASSLAVGAEQFF. The chain employs TRBV14 and TRBJ2-1, with TRBD1 as a possible D gene (6 bases). CDR1 is SGHDN, CDR2 FVKESK, per germline. This CDR3 is 13 amino acids long. V dropped 4 bases and J dropped 10 bases, with 14 bases sitting between them.

V is TRBV11-2 and J is TRBJ1-2, with 7 bases lining up with TRBD1. Germline V gene sequence: CDR1 SGHAT, CDR2 FQNNGV. The V and J ends lost 1 base and 0 bases, in that order; junction bases with no gene match: 8. The CDR3 covers 17 residues. CDR3 protein: CASSLVAAGGSNYGYTF. The CDR3 bases are TGTGCCAGCAGCTTAGTTGCGGCAGGGGGATCTAACTATGGCTACACCTTC. Supplemented by reference TRBV11-2 and TRBJ1-2, the full variable domain reads EAGVAQSPRYKIIEKRQSVAFWCNPISGHATLYWYQQILGQGPKLLIQFQNNGVVDDSQLPKDRFSAERLKGVDSTLKIQPAKLEDSAVYLCASSLVAAGGSNYGYTFGSGTRLTVV.

The V gene is TRBV27, the J gene TRBJ2-1; a weak D match, TRBD2 (6 bases). This CDR3 is 17 amino acids long. Germline lookup yields CDR1 MNHEY and CDR2 SMNVEV (reference sequence). V was shortened by 5 bases and J by 1 base, with 18 bases between the two germline ends. This CDR3 reads CASSTMTSLKSYNEQFF. The DNA of the CDR3 is TGTGCCAGCAGTACAATGACTAGTTTGAAGTCCTACAATGAGCAGTTCTTC.

This clone occurred a few times. DNA for the CDR3: TGTGCCAGCAGCCAAGATTACAGGGGATTCCACACTGAAGCTTTCTTT. Protein product: CASSQDYRGFHTEAFF. V gene TRBV14 combines with J gene TRBJ1-1, with 7 bases matching TRBD1. Germline assignment: CDR1 SGHDN and CDR2 FVKESK. The CDR3 is 16 residues long. V dropped 0 bases and J dropped 3; count of bases not matched to a gene: 7.